Detailed here is one T cell receptor (beta chain). Data came from immunoSEQ multiplex PCR; TCRdb stores just in-frame clones and leaves some out. Among around 18,000 clones, about 91% were seen once, and the ten largest hold roughly 12%. This sample was taken from a study of blood T cell repertoires in COVID-19. Input material: peripheral blood. This TCR came from a human donor in a cohort sampled during active COVID-19.

The CDR3 reads CASSLTRDTEAFF. The CDR3 DNA reads as TGTGCCAGCAGTTTAACGAGGGACACTGAAGCTTTCTTT. The chain links TRBV12-3 or TRBV12-4 to TRBJ1-1; D uncertain. V was cut by 2 bases and J by 3 bases, with 7 bases left in between. The CDR3 extends over 13 amino acids.